This T cell receptor (beta chain) was observed in a study of OX40 agonist ivuxolimab in advanced cancers. This clone appeared a few times. This table comes from immunoSEQ multiplex PCR, and its TCRdb copy is limited to in-frame clones, with some not included. The sample includes about 50,000 clones, around nine tenths of them seen just once. Source: CD4+ or CD8+ T cells sorted from blood, taken in a trial of the OX40 agonist ivuxolimab. This clonotype was obtained from an adult with an advanced solid tumor such as melanoma, head and neck, liver or kidney cancer.

The CDR3 sequence is CAWDREGNGYTF. DNA of the CDR3: TGTGCCTGGGACAGGGAAGGGAATGGCTACACCTTC. The chain has TRBV30 and TRBJ1-2; 7 bases agree with TRBD1. CDR3 length equals 12 residues. Germline V gene data show CDR1 as GTSNPN and CDR2 as SVGIG (reference sequence). Germline trimming cut 5 bases from V and 6 bases from J; bases unmatched to any gene: 6.